This passage covers 29 T cell receptor beta chains from one sample sequenced in a study of beta chain features in type 1 diabetes. Expressed TCRB transcripts were sequenced, since all the RNA that had been isolated was reverse transcribed. Method: immunoSEQ multiplex PCR; TCRdb's copy keeps in-frame clones and lacks some. The sample lists roughly 330,000 clones, 9.5% to 12% occurring once. Sequenced input: naive CD4+ T cells from blood. These receptors originate from a young woman in good health.

This clone was detected a few times. The genes are TRBV19 and TRBJ1-5; D not certain. Germline V gene lookup returns CDR1 LNHDA and CDR2 SQIVND (reference sequence). V was cut by 2 bases and J by 0 bases, with 11 bases left in between. CDR3 size: 16 residues. The CDR3 DNA reads TGTGCCAGTAGTATAAGCGGGATTAATAGCAATCAGCCCCAGCATTTT. Its translation is CASSISGINSNQPQHF.

This clone was observed a handful of times. The chain links TRBV21-1 to TRBJ2-2; TRBD2 is the table's D call and was not checked against the DNA. TRBV21-1 is classified as a pseudogene. The CDR3 extends over 16 amino acids. The CDR3 DNA reads as TGTGCCAGCAGCAAAAGAGGACTAGCGGGCACCGGGGAGCTGTTTTTT. This codes for CASSKRGLAGTGELFF.

The count of this clone is one. The chain couples TRBV6-5 to TRBJ1-2, with D possibly TRBD1 on 6 matching bases. CDR3 length: 13 amino acids. Between the trimmed V and J ends, which lost 5 bases and 7 bases, there was a span of 14 bases. Germline loops: CDR1 MNHEY, CDR2 SVGAGI. The CDR3 sequence is CASSPGHGGGYTF. The DNA for the CDR3 is TGTGCCAGCAGTCCGGGACACGGAGGTGGCTACACCTTC.

This clone showed up just a few times. This chain uses TRBV21-1 with TRBJ2-7; TRBD1, the D gene given by the table, was not confirmed from the DNA. TRBV21-1 is a listed pseudogene. The CDR3 length is 15 residues. In nucleotides, the CDR3 is TGTGCCAGCAGCAAACCGGGACAGGGCACCTACGAGCAGTACTTC. This translates into CASSKPGQGTYEQYF.

This clone was seen a handful of times. The chain recombines TRBV27 with TRBJ2-1; 9 bases align to TRBD1. Per the germline V gene, CDR1 is MNHEY and CDR2 is SMNVEV (reference sequence). There are 14 residues in the CDR3. The J segment lost 8 bases and the V segment lost 4 bases, leaving 6 bases of the junction unmatched. CDR3 protein: CASSSWGTGHEQFF. The DNA for the CDR3 is TGTGCCAGCAGTTCGTGGGGGACAGGGCATGAGCAGTTCTTC.

This clone was counted between two and nine times. V is TRBV29-1 and J is TRBJ2-6; D gene ambiguous. The V gene lost 2 bases and the J gene lost 0 bases, with 14 bases spanning the gap. Germline CDR1 and CDR2: SQVTM and ANQGSEA. The length of the CDR3 is 17 residues. The CDR3 loop is CSVEIQATSSGANVLTF. The CDR3 region has the DNA TGCAGCGTTGAAATCCAGGCGACGAGCTCTGGGGCCAACGTCCTGACTTTC. The complete variable domain, with remaining parts taken from reference TRBV29-1 and TRBJ2-6, reads SAVISQKPSRDICQRGTSLTIQCQVDSQVTMMFWYRQQPGQSLTLIATANQGSEATYESGFVIDKFPISRPNLTFSTLTVSNMSPEDSSIYLCSVEIQATSSGANVLTFGAGSRLTVL.

This clone was recorded a few times. V is TRBV11-2 and J is TRBJ2-1, with 9 positions matching TRBD1. V lost 5 bases and J lost 8; bases outside the gene matches: 7. The CDR3 is 14 residues long. Germline V gene sequence: CDR1 SGHAT, CDR2 FQNNGV. The CDR3 DNA reads TGTGCCAGCAGCGGAGTACAGGGGGCGTATGAGCAGTTCTTC. Its translation is CASSGVQGAYEQFF.

The V gene is TRBV4-3, the J gene TRBJ2-1; 14 bases map to TRBD2. V was pared by 4 bases and J by 9 bases, with 8 bases of the junction left unmatched. CDR1 is LGHNA and CDR2 is YSLEER in the germline V gene. There are 16 residues in the CDR3. CDR3 loop: CASSPQGLAGEGEQFF. The CDR3 coding sequence is TGCGCCAGCAGCCCTCAGGGACTAGCGGGAGAGGGTGAGCAGTTCTTC.

There are a few counts of this clone. The chain joins TRBV9 to TRBJ2-5; a possible D gene is TRBD2 (7 bases). V lost 0 bases and J 7 bases, leaving 13 bases between the germline ends. This CDR3 contains 14 residues. The germline CDR1 and CDR2 sequences are SGDLS and YYNGEE. The CDR3 DNA reads as TGTGCCAGCAGCGTAGCGGCGGGGGCCGGGACCCAGTACTTC. As protein: CASSVAAGAGTQYF. Full variable domain (outside the CDR3, taken from reference TRBV9 and TRBJ2-5): DSGVTQTPKHLITATGQRVTLRCSPRSGDLSVYWYQQSLDQGLQFLIQYYNGEERAKGNILERFSAQQFPDLHSELNLSSLELGDSALYFCASSVAAGAGTQYFGPGTRLLVL.

This clone came up a few times. V gene TRBV18 combines with J gene TRBJ2-1; the match to TRBD1 covers 7 bases. This CDR3 comprises 12 residues. CDR1 and CDR2 from the germline V gene are KGHSH and LQKENI. The junction had 1 base not matched to a gene; V was cut back by 4 bases and J by 7 bases. DNA of the CDR3: TGTGCCAGCTCACACAGGGGTAATGAGCAGTTCTTC. The encoded protein is CASSHRGNEQFF.

This chain uses TRBV4-2 with TRBJ2-5; 11 nucleotides match TRBD2. The CDR3 contains 18 residues. The trim removed 2 bases at V and 1 base at J, leaving 9 bases unmatched. From germline, CDR1 is LGHNA and CDR2 YNFKEQ. DNA of the CDR3: TGTGCCAGCAGCCAATGGACCGGGACTAGCGGTATCCAAGAGACCCAGTACTTC. It is translated as CASSQWTGTSGIQETQYF.

This clone was counted between two and nine times. The chain is built from TRBV2 and TRBJ2-1, with D perhaps matching TRBD1 (5 bases). The CDR3 length is 15 residues. Trimming cost V 8 bases and J 0 bases, with 14 bases left between them. Germline V gives CDR1 SNHLY, CDR2 FYNNEI. CDR3 protein: CASQNQGSSYNEQFF. In DNA, the CDR3 is TGTGCCAGCCAAAACCAGGGTAGCTCCTACAATGAGCAGTTCTTC.

This clone showed up just a few times. This chain connects TRBV25-1 to TRBJ1-5, with a weak D call TRBD1 (5 bases). The CDR3 has 15 amino acids. V was pared by 4 bases and J by 2 bases, with 12 bases between. Looked up from germline, CDR1 is MGHDK and CDR2 is SYGVNS. The CDR3 nucleotides read TGTGCCAGCAGTGGGGACTGGTCTGGCAATCAGCCCCAGCATTTT. This encodes CASSGDWSGNQPQHF.

This clone was seen only a few times. The chain joins TRBV30 to TRBJ1-5; 8 positions agree with TRBD1. The CDR3 is 15 amino acids. The V gene's germline CDR1 is GTSNPN and CDR2 SVGIG (reference sequence). With V trimmed by 4 bases and J by 5 bases, 10 bases remained unmatched. CDR3 nucleotides: TGTGCCTGGACGTACCCGGACAGGGACGATCAGCCCCAGCATTTT. Its protein product is CAWTYPDRDDQPQHF.

This clone was observed a handful of times. This chain links TRBV7-2 with TRBJ2-1; TRBD1 aligns across 7 bases. V shed 5 bases, J shed 3 bases, and the junction held 13 bases outside the gene matches. CDR1 SGHTA and CDR2 FQGNSA come from the germline V gene. This CDR3 comprises 17 residues. The CDR3: CASSAIEGARVYNEQFF. DNA for the CDR3: TGTGCCAGCAGCGCTATCGAGGGGGCGAGGGTCTACAATGAGCAGTTCTTC. The entire variable domain, with the rest obtained from reference TRBV7-2 and TRBJ2-1, is as follows: GAGVSQSPSNKVTEKGKDVELRCDPISGHTALYWYRQSLGQGLEFLIYFQGNSAPDKSGLPSDRFSAERTGGSVSTLTIQRTQQEDSAVYLCASSAIEGARVYNEQFFGPGTRLTVL.

This chain connects TRBV6-5 to TRBJ2-2, with 12 bases that match TRBD2. V gave up 5 bases and J gave up 4 bases; unmatched junction bases: 2. Germline lookup yields CDR1 MNHEY and CDR2 SVGAGI. The CDR3 is made up of 15 amino acids. The CDR3 nucleotides are TGTGCCAGCAGTAAGGGACTAGCGGGCACCGGGGAGCTGTTTTTT. Amino acid sequence: CASSKGLAGTGELFF.

In this sample, this clone turned up a few times. This CDR3 reads CASSQNPSGGETQYF. CDR3 nucleotide sequence: TGCGCCAGCAGCCAAAATCCTTCGGGAGGGGAGACCCAGTACTTC. V gene TRBV4-3 combines with J gene TRBJ2-5; 8 bases are a match to TRBD2. The CDR3 has 15 residues. V lost 2 bases and J lost 5; bases outside the gene matches: 7. Germline assignment: CDR1 LGHNA and CDR2 YSLEER.

This clone has just a few counts. The CDR3 DNA sequence: TGTGCCTGGACTCTTGGGGGGGGGACCCAGTACTTC. Translation: CAWTLGGGTQYF. The chain combines TRBV30 with TRBJ2-5; 7 positions agree with TRBD2. The CDR3 sequence is 12 residues long. V was pared by 4 bases and J by 7 bases, with 6 bases of the junction left unmatched. Germline CDR1 is GTSNPN and CDR2 is SVGIG (reference sequence).

This sequence joins TRBV6-1 and TRBJ2-7, with 7 bases aligning to TRBD1. With 6 bases clipped from V and 4 bases from J, the junction kept 12 bases outside the gene matches. Germline values: CDR1 MNHNS, CDR2 SASEGT. The CDR3 has 15 amino acids. The CDR3 region is CASRGVGGSGYEQYF. The CDR3 region has the DNA TGTGCCAGCAGAGGGGTAGGGGGCTCCGGGTACGAGCAGTACTTC.

Note on this clone: One end of the junction does not line up with germline, which may come from a read error. CDR3: CASRPDNYGYTF. The CDR3 bases are TGTGCCAGCAGACCGGACAACTACGGCTACACCTTC. This rearrangement joins TRBV28 to TRBJ1-2, with D possibly being TRBD1 (5 bases). The CDR3 sequence is 12 residues long. Germline lookup yields CDR1 MDHEN and CDR2 SYDVKM.

This clone has more than one count but fewer than ten. The chain recombines TRBV7-2 with TRBJ2-7; 10 nucleotides match TRBD1. Germline V gene data show CDR1 as SGHTA and CDR2 as FQGNSA. The CDR3 runs 15 residues. Trimming at V came to 5 bases and at J to 3 bases, leaving 7 bases not matched to a gene. The CDR3 nucleotides read TGTGCCAGCAGCCTCAGACAGGGGGCCGTCTACGAGCAGTACTTC. It yields the protein CASSLRQGAVYEQYF.

The genes are TRBV5-6 and TRBJ2-1; 9 bases fit TRBD2. Germline assignment: CDR1 SGHDT and CDR2 YYEEEE. V was pared by 6 bases and J by 6 bases, with 7 bases of the junction left unmatched. This CDR3 has 14 residues. This CDR3 reads CASIRLAAGNEQFF. In DNA form, the CDR3 reads TGTGCCAGCATTAGACTAGCGGCAGGCAATGAGCAGTTCTTC.

The CDR3 sequence: CASSVAAGPNTGELFF. Here the CDR3 DNA reads TGTGCCAGCAGCGTAGCAGCAGGGCCTAACACCGGGGAGCTGTTTTTT. The chain is built from TRBV9 and TRBJ2-2; D is possibly TRBD1 (5 bases). V lost 0 bases, J lost 2 bases, and 11 bases lay in between. The CDR3 has 16 residues. Germline CDR1 is SGDLS and CDR2 is YYNGEE.

This clone was detected a few times. The V gene is TRBV5-6, the J gene TRBJ2-7; 9 bases fit TRBD1. V lost 4 bases, J lost 6 bases, and 8 bases stayed unmatched. The CDR3 runs 14 residues. Germline V lookup: CDR1 SGHDT, CDR2 YYEEEE. CDR3 protein: CASSLVGQGLEQYF. For the CDR3, the DNA is TGTGCCAGCAGCCTGGTAGGACAGGGGCTCGAGCAGTACTTC.

The chain carries TRBV10-3 and TRBJ2-1; 10 nucleotides align to TRBD2. V shed 2 bases and J 6 bases; nucleotides not matched to a gene: 1. Germline CDR1 reads ENHRY; CDR2 reads SYGVKD. This CDR3 spans 14 amino acids. The CDR3 protein is CAISETSGTNEQFF. The DNA for the CDR3 is TGTGCCATCAGTGAGACTAGCGGGACCAATGAGCAGTTCTTC.

The V gene is TRBV6-5, the J gene TRBJ2-4; TRBD1 matches 8 bases. This CDR3 is 14 amino acids long. V gave up 6 bases and J gave up 8 bases; unmatched junction bases: 9. Germline CDR1 reads MNHEY; CDR2 reads SVGAGI. CDR3: CASSHRQGIDIQYF. The CDR3, as DNA: TGTGCCAGCAGCCATCGACAGGGGATAGACATTCAGTACTTC.

Remarks on this clone: The same CDR3 arises from other DNA sequences in this sample as well. The chain combines TRBV9 with TRBJ2-7; 8 bases are a match to TRBD1. Germline values: CDR1 SGDLS, CDR2 YYNGEE. V lost 5 bases, J lost 1 base, and 8 bases stayed unmatched. The CDR3 consists of 15 residues. The CDR3 sequence is CASSPRTGSSYEQYF. The CDR3 DNA sequence: TGTGCCAGCAGTCCTCGGACAGGGTCTTCCTACGAGCAGTACTTC.

This chain joins TRBV1 and TRBJ2-5; TRBD1, the D gene given by the table, was not confirmed from the DNA. TRBV1 is termed a pseudogene. CDR3 size: 15 residues. The CDR3, as DNA: TGCACCAGCAGCCAAGTTTTACCAGGCCAAGAGACCCAGTACTTC. This codes for CTSSQVLPGQETQYF.

This clone appeared a few times. The rearrangement joins TRBV6-1 to TRBJ1-5, with D unresolved. CDR3 length equals 13 residues. Trimming took 6 bases from V and 5 from J, leaving 11 bases between them. Per germline, CDR1 MNHNS and CDR2 SASEGT. CDR3 loop: CASRTGGDQPQHF. The CDR3 bases are TGTGCCAGCAGGACGGGAGGCGATCAGCCCCAGCATTTT.